This is a list of T cell receptor beta chains from one sample in a study of CD8 T cells in Susac syndrome. TCRdb called the immunoSEQ multiplex PCR reads again in MiXCR, with one record for every CDR3 protein. Of some 220,000 distinct CDR3 sequences in the sample, 95% were seen once. Specimen: CD4+ T cells from PBMCs. The receptors were sampled from a human donor with multiple sclerosis. Both conserved end residues are part of each CDR3. A D gene is named only where the DNA matches it firmly. Size tells how often a clone was seen (once, few, many) or the class of an expanded clone, and some rows leave it out.

V: TRBV15; D: .; J: TRBJ1-2; size: .; DNA: TGTGCCACCAGCAGAGATCATTTCCATTATGGCTACACCTTC; CDR3: CATSRDHFHYGYTF
V: TRBV15; D: TRBD1; J: TRBJ1-2; size: once; DNA: TGTGCCACCAGCAGTGCTATCGGGACAGGGGGCGGCTACACCTTC; CDR3: CATSSAIGTGGGYTF
V: TRBV30; D: TRBD2; J: TRBJ2-1; size: .; DNA: TGTGCCTGGGCTAGCGGGAGGGAGCAGTTCTTC; CDR3: CAWASGREQFF
V: TRBV18; D: TRBD1; J: TRBJ1-1; size: .; DNA: TGTGCCAGCTCACCGGGACAGATCACTGAAGCTTTCTTT; CDR3: CASSPGQITEAFF
V: TRBV20-1; D: TRBD2; J: TRBJ2-1; size: .; DNA: TGCAGTGCTAGACCATCCGTGGGACTAGCGGTCCCCCAGTTCTTC; CDR3: CSARPSVGLAVPQFF
V: TRBV2; D: .; J: TRBJ2-7; size: .; DNA: TGTGCCAGCAGTGATGGGGGACATCGGGAGCAGTACTTC; CDR3: CASSDGGHREQYF
V: TRBV6-6; D: .; J: TRBJ1-1; size: .; DNA: TGTGCCAGCAGTTACCCCCGGGGACTGAACACTGAAGCTTTCTTT; CDR3: CASSYPRGLNTEAFF
V: TRBV5-1; D: .; J: TRBJ1-1; size: .; DNA: TGCGCCAGCAGCTTGACTCGGGACACCTCGAACACTGAAGCTTTCTTT; CDR3: CASSLTRDTSNTEAFF
V: TRBV29-1; D: .; J: TRBJ1-2; size: .; DNA: TGCAGCGTTGATTCGGAGGGGAAGGGCTATGGCTACACCTTC; CDR3: CSVDSEGKGYGYTF
V: TRBV3-1; D: TRBD1; J: TRBJ2-7; size: once; DNA: TGTGCCAGCAGCCAAGGTGGACAGGGGTCCTACGAGCAGTACTTC; CDR3: CASSQGGQGSYEQYF
V: TRBV5-4; D: .; J: TRBJ1-1; size: .; DNA: TGTGCCAGCAGCGTCATGAACACTGAAGCTTTCTTT; CDR3: CASSVMNTEAFF
V: TRBV4-1; D: .; J: TRBJ1-2; size: once; DNA: TGCGCCAGCAGCCTGGGCTCGGGGGCGCATGGCTACACCTTC; CDR3: CASSLGSGAHGYTF
V: TRBV30; D: .; J: TRBJ1-1; size: .; DNA: TGTGCCTGGAGTGAGCGGACTGAAGCTTTCTTT; CDR3: CAWSERTEAFF
V: TRBV2; D: .; J: TRBJ1-4; size: .; DNA: TGTGCCAGCCAACGGAGGGCGTTGGGTGAAAAACTGTTTTTT; CDR3: CASQRRALGEKLFF
V: TRBV5-1; D: TRBD2; J: TRBJ2-7; size: .; DNA: TGCGCCAGCAGCTTGGGGTTTAAAGCCGGGACTAGCAGTTACGAGCAGTACTTC; CDR3: CASSLGFKAGTSSYEQYF
V: TRBV20-1; D: .; J: TRBJ2-5; size: .; DNA: TGCAGTGCTCTACTAGCTGGCGAGACCCAGTACTTC; CDR3: CSALLAGETQYF